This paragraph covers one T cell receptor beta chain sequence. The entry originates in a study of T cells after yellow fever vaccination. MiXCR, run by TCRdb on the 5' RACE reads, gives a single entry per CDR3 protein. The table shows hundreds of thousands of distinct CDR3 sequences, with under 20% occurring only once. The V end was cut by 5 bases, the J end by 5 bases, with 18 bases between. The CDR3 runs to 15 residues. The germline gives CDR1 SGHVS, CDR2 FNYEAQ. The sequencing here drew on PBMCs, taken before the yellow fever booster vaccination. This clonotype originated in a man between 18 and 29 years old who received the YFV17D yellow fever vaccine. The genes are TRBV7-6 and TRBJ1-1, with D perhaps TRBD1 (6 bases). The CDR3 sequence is CASSPTGRQGTEAFF. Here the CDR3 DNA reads TGTGCCAGCAGCCCGACAGGTCGCCAGGGAACTGAAGCTTTCTTT. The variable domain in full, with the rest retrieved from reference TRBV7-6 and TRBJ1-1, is GAGVSQSPRYKVTKRGQDVALRCDPISGHVSLYWYRQALGQGPEFLTYFNYEAQQDKSGLPNDRFSAERPEGSISTLTIQRTEQRDSAMYRCASSPTGRQGTEAFFGQGTRLTVV.